This record covers a single TCR beta chain. Antigen: not known. The entry originates in a study of shared clonotypes between healthy human individuals. Clones were read by immunoSEQ multiplex PCR, and TCRdb kept only the in-frame ones, dropping some. Of millions of clones in the sample, approximately 95% were seen once. Germline V gene sequence: CDR1 SQVTM, CDR2 ANQGSEA. This CDR3 spans 13 amino acids. The V and J ends lost 2 bases and 0 bases respectively, with 6 bases between them. Study-wide results and caveats: Around 5% of naive CD4 clonotypes were common to several donors.

The chain uses TRBV29-1 and TRBJ2-3; D remains unclear. Sequenced sample: naive CD4+ T cells sorted from blood. Indicated subset: CD45RA+ positively selected. The sequence derives from a man between 18 and 29 years old in good health. CDR3: CSVEWQSTDTQYF. In nucleotides, the CDR3 is TGCAGCGTTGAATGGCAGAGCACAGATACGCAGTATTTT.